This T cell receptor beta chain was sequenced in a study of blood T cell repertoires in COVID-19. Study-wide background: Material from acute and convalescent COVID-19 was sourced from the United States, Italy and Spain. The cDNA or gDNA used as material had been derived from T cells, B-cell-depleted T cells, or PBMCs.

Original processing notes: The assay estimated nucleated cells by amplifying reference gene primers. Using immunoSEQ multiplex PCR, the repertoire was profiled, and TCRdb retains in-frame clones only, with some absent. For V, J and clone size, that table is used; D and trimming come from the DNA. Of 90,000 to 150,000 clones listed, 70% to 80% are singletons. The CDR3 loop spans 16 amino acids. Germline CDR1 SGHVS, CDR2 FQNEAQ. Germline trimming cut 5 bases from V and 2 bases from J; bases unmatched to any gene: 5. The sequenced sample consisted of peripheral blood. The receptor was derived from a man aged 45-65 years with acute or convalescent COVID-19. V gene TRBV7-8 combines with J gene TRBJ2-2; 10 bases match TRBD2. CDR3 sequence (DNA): TGTGCCAGCAGCCCCTCTAGCGGGGGTAACACCGGGGAGCTGTTTTTT. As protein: CASSPSSGGNTGELFF. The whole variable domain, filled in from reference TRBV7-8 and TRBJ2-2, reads GAGVSQSPRYKVAKRGQDVALRCDPISGHVSLFWYQQALGQGPEFLTYFQNEAQLDKSGLPSDRFFAERPEGSVSTLKIQRTQQEDSAVYLCASSPSSGGNTGELFFGEGSRLTVL.